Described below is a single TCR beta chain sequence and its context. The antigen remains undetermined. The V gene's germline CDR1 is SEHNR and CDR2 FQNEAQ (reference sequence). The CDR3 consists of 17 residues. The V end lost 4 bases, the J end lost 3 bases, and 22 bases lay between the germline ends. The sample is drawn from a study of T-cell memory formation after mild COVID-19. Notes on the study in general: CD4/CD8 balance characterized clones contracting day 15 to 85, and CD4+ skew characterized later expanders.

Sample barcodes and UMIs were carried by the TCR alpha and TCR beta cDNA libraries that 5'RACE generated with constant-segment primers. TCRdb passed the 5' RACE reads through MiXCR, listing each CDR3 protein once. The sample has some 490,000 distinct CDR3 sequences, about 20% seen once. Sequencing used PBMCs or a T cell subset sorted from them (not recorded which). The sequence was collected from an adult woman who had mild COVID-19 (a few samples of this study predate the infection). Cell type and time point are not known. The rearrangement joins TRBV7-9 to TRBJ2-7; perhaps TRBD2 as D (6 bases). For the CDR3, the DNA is TGTGCCAGCAGCTCATTCCTCCCAGGGACTCGAATCTACGAGCAGTACTTC. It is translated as CASSSFLPGTRIYEQYF.